These 30 T cell receptor beta chains were all obtained from the same sample, sequenced in a study of CD8 T cells in ankylosing spondylitis. TCRdb re-analysed the 5' RACE reads in MiXCR, keeping a single row per CDR3 protein. The table records fewer than 350,000 distinct CDR3 sequences, roughly 10% of them present only once. Sequencing used blood, either unsorted or a sorted T cell fraction (not recorded which). These receptors came from a female donor with ankylosing spondylitis or in good health (not recorded which).

This clonotype was recorded at least ten times. The J gene is TRBJ2-1, the V gene TRBV7-2; D may match TRBD1 or TRBD2 (6 bases each). CDR3 length equals 13 residues. V was cut by 4 bases and J by 6 bases, with 10 bases left in between. Germline V gene sequence: CDR1 SGHTA, CDR2 FQGNSA. The CDR3 is CASSSRGRNEQFF. The CDR3 nucleotides read TGTGCCAGCAGCTCACGGGGGCGCAATGAGCAGTTCTTC.

This clonotype has at least ten counts. The V gene is TRBV5-8, the J gene TRBJ2-3, with a tentative D call TRBD1 (6 bases). Looked up from germline, CDR1 is SGHTS and CDR2 is YDEGEE. CDR3 size: 17 residues. V dropped 0 bases and J dropped 0 bases, with 14 bases sitting between them. The CDR3: CASSLGGPVRSTDTQYF. Written as DNA, the CDR3 is TGTGCCAGCAGCTTGGGGGGGCCGGTTCGTAGCACAGATACGCAGTATTTT.

This clonotype was seen repeatedly, ten times or more. The CDR3 is CASSLESFDEQFF. Here the CDR3 DNA reads TGCGCCAGCAGCTTGGAGTCTTTCGATGAGCAGTTCTTC. The rearrangement uses TRBV5-1 and TRBJ2-1; D uncertain. V lost 0 bases, J lost 8 bases, and 9 bases lay in between. The germline V gene encodes CDR1 SGHRS and CDR2 YFSETQ. The CDR3 has 13 residues.

The rearrangement uses TRBV28 and TRBJ2-3, with D perhaps matching TRBD2 (6 bases). Trimming took off 1 base at V and 1 base at J, with 12 bases between the two ends. The CDR3 covers 16 residues. Looked up from germline, CDR1 is MDHEN and CDR2 is SYDVKM. For the CDR3, the DNA is TGTGCCAGCAGTTTATTGTCGGGAGTGGGCACAGATACGCAGTATTTT. Protein sequence: CASSLLSGVGTDTQYF.

This clonotype was recorded at least ten times. The chain links TRBV5-1 to TRBJ1-2; TRBD1 might be the D (6 bases). The V gene's germline CDR1 is SGHRS and CDR2 YFSETQ. Trimming removed 3 bases from V and 1 base from J, with 10 bases in between. CDR3 length: 14 amino acids. The CDR3 sequence: CASSSDRINYGYTF. DNA of the CDR3: TGCGCCAGCAGCTCGGACAGAATTAACTATGGCTACACCTTC.

This chain uses TRBV27 with TRBJ2-6; D is undetermined. CDR3 length: 13 residues. The ends were cut back, 4 bases at V and 3 bases at J, with 4 bases in the middle. Germline V lookup: CDR1 MNHEY, CDR2 SMNVEV (reference sequence). CDR3 sequence: CASSSVGANVLTF. The CDR3 region has the DNA TGTGCCAGCAGTTCGGTTGGGGCCAACGTCCTGACTTTC. Full variable domain (rest looked up from reference TRBV27 and TRBJ2-6): EAQVTQNPRYLITVTGKKLTVTCSQNMNHEYMSWYRQDPGLGLRQIYYSMNVEVTDKGDVPEGYKVSRKEKRNFPLILESPSPNQTSLYFCASSSVGANVLTFGAGSRLTVL.

In its sample, this clonotype was seen many times. The chain is built from TRBV10-2 and TRBJ1-2; perhaps TRBD1 as D (5 bases). The CDR3 spans 13 residues. Germline values: CDR1 WSHSY, CDR2 SAAADI. V shed 2 bases and J shed 6 bases, with 10 bases lying between them. In DNA form, the CDR3 reads TGCGCCAGCAGTGAGGTCAGGGAAGATGGCTACACCTTC. This gives the protein CASSEVREDGYTF.

This clonotype was counted ten times or more. The chain links TRBV7-2 to TRBJ2-5, with a weak D call TRBD2 (5 bases). Germline CDR1 SGHTA, CDR2 FQGNSA. Trimming removed 2 bases at V and 5 bases at J, with 9 bases between. There are 13 residues in the CDR3. The CDR3 sequence is CASSLSGMETQYF. The DNA of the CDR3 is TGTGCCAGCAGCTTATCCGGGATGGAGACCCAGTACTTC.

V gene TRBV10-2 combines with J gene TRBJ2-3; 9 nucleotides match TRBD2. Germline CDR1 and CDR2: WSHSY and SAAADI. V was clipped by 0 bases and J by 2 bases; unmatched bases: 6. CDR3 size: 17 residues. The CDR3 DNA reads as TGCGCCAGCAGTGAGTCGCCCGGACTAGCGCCCACAGATACGCAGTATTTT. This encodes CASSESPGLAPTDTQYF.

The sample holds many counts of this clonotype. The chain couples TRBV20-1 to TRBJ2-4; D is unresolved. Germline V lookup: CDR1 DFQATT, CDR2 SNEGSKA (reference sequence). V lost 4 bases and J lost 8, with 12 bases in between. This CDR3 spans 12 amino acids. The CDR3 nucleotides are TGCAGTGCTATAAATCGGTATGACATTCAGTACTTC. Translating gives CSAINRYDIQYF.

The J gene is TRBJ1-5, the V gene TRBV5-5; 7 bases agree with TRBD1. Germline V CDR1 and CDR2: SGHKS, YYEKEE (reference sequence). The CDR3 spans 16 residues. Trimming took 3 bases from V and 0 from J; bases not matched to a gene: 6. For the CDR3, the DNA is TGTGCCAGCAGCTGGGACAGTAGGTATAGCAATCAGCCCCAGCATTTT. Amino acids: CASSWDSRYSNQPQHF.

The CDR3 DNA reads TGTGCCAGCAGCTCTAATACCGGGACAGGGGCACTGAACACCGGGGAGCTGTTTTTT. Translation gives CASSSNTGTGALNTGELFF. The chain recombines TRBV11-2 with TRBJ2-2, with 10 bases lining up with TRBD1. There are 19 residues in the CDR3. Germline loops: CDR1 SGHAT, CDR2 FQNNGV. The trim removed 4 bases at V and 1 base at J, leaving 12 bases unmatched.

This clonotype was seen ten or more times. The rearrangement joins TRBV9 to TRBJ2-1; tentative D call: TRBD1 (6 bases). The ends were cut back, 3 bases at V and 0 bases at J, with 10 bases in the middle. The CDR3 length is 15 residues. CDR1 is SGDLS, CDR2 YYNGEE, per germline. The CDR3 bases are TGTGCCAGCAGCGCCCGACAGGTCTCCTACAATGAGCAGTTCTTC. Translation gives CASSARQVSYNEQFF.

At least ten counts were recorded for this clonotype. V and J are TRBV20-1 and TRBJ2-1; 7 nucleotides align to TRBD2. V was pared by 0 bases and J by 4 bases, with 9 bases of the junction left unmatched. The CDR3 has 16 residues. CDR1 is DFQATT, CDR2 SNEGSKA, per germline (reference sequence). The CDR3 sequence is CSARDGGSGIYNEQFF. CDR3 DNA: TGCAGTGCTAGAGATGGAGGGAGCGGGATATACAATGAGCAGTTCTTC.

This clonotype has a count of ten or more. The chain has TRBV5-1 and TRBJ2-3; possible D gene TRBD2, 6 bases. The CDR3 consists of 15 residues. V lost 2 bases to trimming and J lost 0 bases, with 10 bases between them. Germline loops: CDR1 SGHRS, CDR2 YFSETQ. The CDR3 loop reads CASSFRRESTDTQYF. CDR3 in DNA: TGCGCCAGCAGCTTCCGACGGGAGAGCACAGATACGCAGTATTTT.

V gene TRBV6-2 or TRBV6-3 combines with J gene TRBJ2-1; D is uncertain. Looked up from germline, CDR1 is MNHEY and CDR2 is SVGEGT. The CDR3 runs 12 residues. V was shortened by 2 bases and J by 11 bases, with 10 bases between the two germline ends. The chain's CDR3 is CASSYVLEQQFF. The CDR3 DNA is TGTGCCAGCAGTTACGTCCTAGAACAGCAGTTCTTC.

This clonotype was observed at least ten times. Here the CDR3 DNA reads TGTGCCAGCAGTTTTTCTACCGGACAGGATTTGTTTTTT. It translates to CASSFSTGQDLFF. The V call is TRBV12-3 or TRBV12-4, the J call TRBJ1-4; 7 nucleotides align to TRBD1. CDR3 length equals 13 residues. J gave up 15 bases and V 3 bases, and 10 bases lay outside the gene matches.

The V and J genes are TRBV7-6 and TRBJ2-5, with 14 bases lining up with TRBD2. The CDR3 sequence is 16 residues long. CDR1 and CDR2 (germline): SGHVS, FNYEAQ. J was trimmed by 6 bases and V by 3 bases; bases with no gene match: 6. This chain's CDR3 is CASSLTSGGALKTQYF. The CDR3 DNA reads as TGTGCCAGCAGCTTGACTAGCGGGGGGGCCTTGAAGACCCAGTACTTC. The entire variable domain, with the rest obtained from reference TRBV7-6 and TRBJ2-5, is as follows: GAGVSQSPRYKVTKRGQDVALRCDPISGHVSLYWYRQALGQGPEFLTYFNYEAQQDKSGLPNDRFSAERPEGSISTLTIQRTEQRDSAMYRCASSLTSGGALKTQYFGPGTRLLVL.

Concerning this clonotype itself: One base away lies a much larger clone, so this may be a sequencing read error. V gene TRBV5-1 combines with J gene TRBJ2-5; D is unresolved. The germline V gene has CDR1 SGHRS and CDR2 YFSETQ. The CDR3 is made up of 14 amino acids. The CDR3 is CASRDGSFQETQSF. Here the CDR3 DNA reads TGCGCCAGCAGGGACGGATCCTTCCAAGAGACCCAGTCCTTC.

This clonotype was observed many times. This sequence joins TRBV6-1 and TRBJ1-6; D is unclear. The CDR3 has 14 residues. Germline V gives CDR1 MNHNS, CDR2 SASEGT. V was clipped by 6 bases and J by 6 bases, with 12 bases between them. CDR3 sequence reads: CASSERSSNSPLHF. The CDR3, as DNA: TGTGCCAGCAGCGAACGGAGTAGTAATTCACCCCTCCACTTT.

This clonotype was found a few times. The chain joins TRBV14 to TRBJ2-2; 7 bases are a match to TRBD2. The CDR3 extends over 16 amino acids. Germline CDR1 and CDR2: SGHDN and FVKESK. Trimming took 4 bases from V and 4 from J; bases not matched to a gene: 9. In DNA, the CDR3 is TGTGCCAGCAGCCTTGGACTAGACCGGGTCACCGGGGAGCTGTTTTTT. Its protein product is CASSLGLDRVTGELFF.

Ten or more counts support this clonotype. Written as DNA, the CDR3 is TGTGCCAGCAGCCAAGATCCCTACGAGCAGTACTTC. As protein: CASSQDPYEQYF. The V gene is TRBV4-2, the J gene TRBJ2-7, with D uncertain. CDR3 length equals 12 residues. V was trimmed by 0 bases and J by 2 bases, leaving 2 bases between them. Germline V gene sequence: CDR1 LGHNA, CDR2 YNFKEQ.

This clonotype was counted once. A much larger clone differs by one base, so this may be a read error. V usage is TRBV6-2 or TRBV6-3 and J usage is TRBJ2-3, with D possibly being TRBD1 (6 bases). The DNA end is a closer match to TRBJ1-5, so the J assignment may be wrong. Germline CDR1 MNHEY, CDR2 SVGEGT. The CDR3 has 16 amino acids. CDR3 sequence reads: CASSYYFSGGRDTQHF. CDR3 DNA sequence: TGTGCCAGCAGTTACTACTTTAGCGGGGGCAGGGATACGCAGCATTTT.

This clonotype was counted a few times. J is TRBJ2-2 and V is TRBV10-3, with 11 bases fitting TRBD2. After removal of 8 bases from V and 5 bases from J, the junction contained 7 bases not matched to a gene. Germline values: CDR1 ENHRY, CDR2 SYGVKD. The CDR3 has 15 amino acids. In nucleotides, the CDR3 is TGTGCCATCGGGTCAGGACTAGCGGGTACCGGGGAGCTGTTTTTT. Translating gives CAIGSGLAGTGELFF.

The chain recombines TRBV5-1 with TRBJ2-3; no firm D call. The length of the CDR3 is 15 residues. V lost 2 bases to trimming and J lost 1 base, with 11 bases between them. Germline V gene lookup returns CDR1 SGHRS and CDR2 YFSETQ. The CDR3: CASSFGDRGTDTQYF. The CDR3 coding sequence is TGCGCCAGCAGCTTTGGGGATCGGGGCACAGATACGCAGTATTTT.

This clonotype was counted ten times or more. The chain has TRBV5-6 and TRBJ2-1, with 9 bases aligning to TRBD1. Germline V lookup: CDR1 SGHDT, CDR2 YYEEEE. The V and J ends lost 1 base and 4 bases, in that order; junction bases with no gene match: 6. The CDR3 spans 16 residues. CDR3 loop: CASSLPGTGWYNEQFF. Here the CDR3 DNA reads TGTGCCAGCAGCTTGCCCGGGACAGGGTGGTACAATGAGCAGTTCTTC.

Points on this clonotype: A read error may produce the germline difference seen at one junction end. The chain joins TRBV7-6 to TRBJ2-7; 8 bases are shared with TRBD1. Germline V gene sequence: CDR1 SGHVS, CDR2 FNYEAQ. CDR3 length: 13 amino acids. Here the CDR3 DNA reads TGTGCCAGCAGCCCGCGGACAGGGATAACGACAGTATTC. The encoded protein is CASSPRTGITTVF. The full variable domain, with the rest looked up from reference TRBV7-6 and TRBJ2-7, is GAGVSQSPRYKVTKRGQDVALRCDPISGHVSLYWYRQALGQGPEFLTYFNYEAQQDKSGLPNDRFSAERPEGSISTLTIQRTEQRDSAMYRCASSPRTGITTVFGPGTRLTVT.

The chain's CDR3 is CASSPVTGNDGELFF. CDR3 coding DNA: TGTGCCAGCAGCCCAGTAACAGGGAACGACGGGGAGCTGTTTTTT. The chain joins TRBV4-2 to TRBJ2-2; D may be TRBD1 (6 bases). Trimming left V 4 bases short and J 7 bases short, with 16 bases between. CDR1 is LGHNA, CDR2 YNFKEQ, per germline. This CDR3 region has 15 residues.

This clonotype was observed a handful of times. This rearrangement joins TRBV30 to TRBJ2-1, with D unresolved. The V end lost 4 bases, the J end lost 6 bases, and 7 bases lay between the germline ends. The germline CDR1 and CDR2 sequences are GTSNPN and SVGIG (reference sequence). This CDR3 has 11 amino acids. Written as DNA, the CDR3 is TGTGCCTGGATGACCCTCAATGAGCAGTTCTTC. Translation gives CAWMTLNEQFF.

This clonotype was seen a few times. The chain recombines TRBV5-1 with TRBJ2-6; 9 bases match TRBD1. The CDR3 runs to 17 residues. Germline V gene sequence: CDR1 SGHRS, CDR2 YFSETQ. Losses at the gene ends were 6 bases for V and 0 bases for J; bases not matched to a gene: 7. The CDR3 is CASTPGQGYSGANVLTF. CDR3 DNA: TGCGCCAGCACACCGGGACAGGGATACTCTGGGGCCAACGTCCTGACTTTC.